This entry concerns a single T cell receptor (beta chain). The data stem from a study of cytomegalovirus exposure and HLA in healthy donors. The method was immunoSEQ multiplex PCR; TCRdb's version includes in-frame clones alone and lacks a portion of them. This table holds roughly 100,000 clones, about 95% found once. The CDR3 has 11 amino acids. Looked up from germline, CDR1 is GTSNPN and CDR2 is SVGIG (reference sequence). V lost 2 bases, J lost 5 bases, and 6 bases lay in between. This TCR came from a woman younger than 35 in good health and CMV-seronegative. What was sequenced was PBMCs. The rearrangement joins TRBV30 to TRBJ1-2; unclear D gene. CDR3 nucleotide sequence: TGTGCCTGGAGTAACAATTATGGCTACACCTTC. It translates to CAWSNNYGYTF.